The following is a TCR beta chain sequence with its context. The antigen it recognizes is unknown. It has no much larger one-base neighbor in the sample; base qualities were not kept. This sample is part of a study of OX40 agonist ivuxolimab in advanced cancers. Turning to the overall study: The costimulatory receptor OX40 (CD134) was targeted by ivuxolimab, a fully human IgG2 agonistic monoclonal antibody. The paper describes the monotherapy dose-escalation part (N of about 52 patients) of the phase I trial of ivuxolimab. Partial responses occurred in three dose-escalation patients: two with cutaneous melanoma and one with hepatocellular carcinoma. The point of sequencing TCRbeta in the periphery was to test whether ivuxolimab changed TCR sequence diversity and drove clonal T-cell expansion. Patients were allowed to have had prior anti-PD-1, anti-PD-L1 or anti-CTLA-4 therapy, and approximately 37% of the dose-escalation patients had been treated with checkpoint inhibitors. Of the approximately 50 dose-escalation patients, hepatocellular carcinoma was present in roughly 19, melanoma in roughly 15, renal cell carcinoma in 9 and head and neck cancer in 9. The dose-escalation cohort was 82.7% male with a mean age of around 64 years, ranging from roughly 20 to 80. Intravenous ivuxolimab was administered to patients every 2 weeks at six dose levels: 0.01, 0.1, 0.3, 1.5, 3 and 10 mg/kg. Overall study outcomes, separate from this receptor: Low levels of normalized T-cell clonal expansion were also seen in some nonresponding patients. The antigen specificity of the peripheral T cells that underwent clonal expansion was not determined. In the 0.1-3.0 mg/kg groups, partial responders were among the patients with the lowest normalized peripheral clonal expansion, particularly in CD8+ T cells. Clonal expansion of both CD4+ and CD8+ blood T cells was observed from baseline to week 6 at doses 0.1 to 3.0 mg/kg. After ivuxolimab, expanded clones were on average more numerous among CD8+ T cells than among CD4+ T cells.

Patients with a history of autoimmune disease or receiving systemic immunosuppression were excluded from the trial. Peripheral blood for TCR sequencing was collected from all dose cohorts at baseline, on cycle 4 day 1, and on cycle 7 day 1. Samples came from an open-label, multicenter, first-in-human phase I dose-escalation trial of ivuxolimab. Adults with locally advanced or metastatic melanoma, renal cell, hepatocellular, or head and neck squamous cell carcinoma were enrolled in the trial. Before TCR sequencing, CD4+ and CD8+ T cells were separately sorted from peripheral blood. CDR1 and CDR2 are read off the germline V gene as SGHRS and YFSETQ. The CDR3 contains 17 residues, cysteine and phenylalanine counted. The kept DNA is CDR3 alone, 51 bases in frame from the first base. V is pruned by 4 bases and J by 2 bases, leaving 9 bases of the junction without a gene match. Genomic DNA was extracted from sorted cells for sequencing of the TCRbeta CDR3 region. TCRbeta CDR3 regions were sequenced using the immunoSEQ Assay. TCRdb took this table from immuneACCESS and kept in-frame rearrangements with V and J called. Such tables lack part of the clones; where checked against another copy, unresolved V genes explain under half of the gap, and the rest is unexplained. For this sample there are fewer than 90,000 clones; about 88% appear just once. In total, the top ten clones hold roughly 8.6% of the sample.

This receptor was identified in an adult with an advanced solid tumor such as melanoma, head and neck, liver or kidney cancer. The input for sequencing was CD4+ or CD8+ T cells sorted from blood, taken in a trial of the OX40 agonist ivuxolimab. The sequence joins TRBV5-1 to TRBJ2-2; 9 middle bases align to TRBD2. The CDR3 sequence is CASSPEGAGGNTGELFF. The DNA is TGCGCCAGCAGCCCCGAGGGAGCGGGGGGTAACACCGGGGAGCTGTTTTTT.